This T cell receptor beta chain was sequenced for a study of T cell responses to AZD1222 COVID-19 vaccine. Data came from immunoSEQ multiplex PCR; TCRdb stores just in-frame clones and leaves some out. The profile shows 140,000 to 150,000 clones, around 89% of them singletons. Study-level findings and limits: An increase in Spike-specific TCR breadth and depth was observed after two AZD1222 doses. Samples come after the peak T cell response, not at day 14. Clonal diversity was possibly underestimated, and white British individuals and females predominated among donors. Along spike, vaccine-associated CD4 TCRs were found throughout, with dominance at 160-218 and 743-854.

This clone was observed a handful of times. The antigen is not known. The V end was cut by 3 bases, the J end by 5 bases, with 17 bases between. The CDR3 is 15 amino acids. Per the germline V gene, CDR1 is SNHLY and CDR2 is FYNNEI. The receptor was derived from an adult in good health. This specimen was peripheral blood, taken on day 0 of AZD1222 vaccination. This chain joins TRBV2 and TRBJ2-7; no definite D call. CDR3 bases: TGTGCCAGCAGTGAGGGTTTAGGGATTTTCGACGAGCAGTACTTC. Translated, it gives CASSEGLGIFDEQYF. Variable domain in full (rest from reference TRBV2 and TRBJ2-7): EPEVTQTPSHQVTQMGQEVILRCVPISNHLYFYWYRQILGQKVEFLVSFYNNEISEKSEIFDDQFSVERPDGSNFTLKIRSTKLEDSAMYFCASSEGLGIFDEQYFGPGTRLTVT.